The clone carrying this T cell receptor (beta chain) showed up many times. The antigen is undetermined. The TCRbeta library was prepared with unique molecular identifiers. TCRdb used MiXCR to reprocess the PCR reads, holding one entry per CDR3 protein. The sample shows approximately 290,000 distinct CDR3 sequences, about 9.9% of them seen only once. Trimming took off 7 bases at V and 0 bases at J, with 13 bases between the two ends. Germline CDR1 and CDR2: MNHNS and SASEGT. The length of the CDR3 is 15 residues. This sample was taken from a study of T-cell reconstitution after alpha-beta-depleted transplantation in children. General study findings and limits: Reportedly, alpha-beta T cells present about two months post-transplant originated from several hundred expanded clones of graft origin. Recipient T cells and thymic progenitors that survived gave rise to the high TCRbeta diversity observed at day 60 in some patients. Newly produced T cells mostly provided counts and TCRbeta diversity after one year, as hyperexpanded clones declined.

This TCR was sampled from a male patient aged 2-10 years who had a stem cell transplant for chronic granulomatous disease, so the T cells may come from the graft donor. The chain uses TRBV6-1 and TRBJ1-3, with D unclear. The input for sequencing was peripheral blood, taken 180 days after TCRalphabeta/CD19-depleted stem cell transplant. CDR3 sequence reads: CASTLDGASGNTIYF. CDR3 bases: TGTGCCAGCACTCTAGACGGTGCCTCTGGAAACACCATATATTTT.